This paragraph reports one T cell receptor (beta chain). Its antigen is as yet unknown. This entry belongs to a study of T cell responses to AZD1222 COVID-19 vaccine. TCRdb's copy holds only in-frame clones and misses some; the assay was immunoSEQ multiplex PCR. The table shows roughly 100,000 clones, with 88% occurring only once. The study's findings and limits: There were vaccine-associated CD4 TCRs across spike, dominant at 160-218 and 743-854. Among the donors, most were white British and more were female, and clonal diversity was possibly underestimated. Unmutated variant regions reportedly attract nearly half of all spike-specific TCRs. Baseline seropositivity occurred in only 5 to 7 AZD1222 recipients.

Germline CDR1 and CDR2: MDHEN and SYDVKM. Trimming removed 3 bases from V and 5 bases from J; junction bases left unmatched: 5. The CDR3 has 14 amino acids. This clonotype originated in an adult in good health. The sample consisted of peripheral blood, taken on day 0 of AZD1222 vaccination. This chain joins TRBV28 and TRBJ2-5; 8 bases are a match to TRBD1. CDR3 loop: CASSLRTGWETQYF. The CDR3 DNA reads TGTGCCAGCAGTTTGCGGACAGGGTGGGAGACCCAGTACTTC. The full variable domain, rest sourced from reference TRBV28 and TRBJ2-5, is DVKVTQSSRYLVKRTGEKVFLECVQDMDHENMFWYRQDPGLGLRLIYFSYDVKMKEKGDIPEGYSVSREKKERFSLILESASTNQTSMYLCASSLRTGWETQYFGPGTRLLVL.